Sequencing of this T cell receptor beta chain was carried out in a study of blood T cell repertoires in COVID-19. Study information: Nucleic acid was either cDNA or gDNA, and it came from T cells, B-cell-depleted T cells, or PBMCs.

This clone was counted a single time. V was pared by 0 bases and J by 6 bases, with 14 bases between. The CDR3 extends over 14 amino acids. CDR1 and CDR2 from the germline V gene are GTSNPN and SVGIG (reference sequence). Authors' analysis steps: Amplified reference gene primers provided the basis for estimating nucleated cell counts. Sequencing used immunoSEQ multiplex PCR; TCRdb keeps in-frame clones, though not all of them. V and J calls and clone size are as listed in that table; D and trimming were resolved from the DNA. The sample carries about 210,000 clones, less than 90% recorded once. The specimen sequenced was peripheral blood. V gene TRBV30 combines with J gene TRBJ1-2; D remains ambiguous. This receptor was taken from a man aged 40-49 years with acute or convalescent COVID-19. CDR3 DNA sequence: TGTGCCTGGAGTGTATATAGGACTGTCCATGGCTACACCTTC. Residues: CAWSVYRTVHGYTF. The full variable domain, completed using reference TRBV30 and TRBJ1-2, is SQTIHQWPATLVQPVGSPLSLECTVEGTSNPNLYWYRQAAGRGLQLLFYSVGIGQISSEVPQNLSASRPQDRQFILSSKKLLLSDSGFYLCAWSVYRTVHGYTFGSGTRLTVV.